Detailed here is one TCR beta chain. Read sequence stops 3 residues before the CDR3 end, and the germline J gene provides the missing end. These data belong to a study of T cells in women clearing cervical HPV infection. Study-level background: Only a few women had HLA typing results available.

The CDR3 runs to 13 residues. The germline CDR1 and CDR2 sequences are KGHSH and LQKENI. V shed 5 bases and J 0 bases; nucleotides not matched to a gene: 1. Assay used: immunoSEQ multiplex PCR; TCRdb lists only in-frame clones, some missing. Here the sample table reports 42,000 or so clones. The source material was blood buffy coat. The TCR sequence derives from a woman between 18 and 75 years old with a cervical HPV16 infection that either progressed to CIN3+ or cleared (not recorded which). The chain has TRBV18 and TRBJ2-7; 7 nucleotides line up with TRBD1. CDR3 protein: CASSGDSSYEQYF. The CDR3 DNA, read in part, is TGTGCCAGCTCAGGGGACAGCTCCTACGAG.